This is a list of T cell receptor beta chains from one sample in a study of chemoradiotherapy in HPV16-positive cancers. Clones were sequenced by immunoSEQ multiplex PCR, and TCRdb holds only the in-frame ones, with some missing. The sample records about 15,000 clones, roughly 91% being singletons. The input for sequencing was blood, taken from a patient who underwent chemoradiotherapy. These receptors were collected from a human donor with HPV-associated anogenital cancer. CDR3s include the opening cysteine and the closing phenylalanine or tryptophan. A D gene is named only where the DNA matches it firmly. Clone size is stated in some rows and not others, as once, few, many or a class when expanded.

D gene,clone size,V gene,J gene,CDR3 protein,CDR3 DNA
-,-,TRBV19,TRBJ1-5,CASSIAGVQPQHF,TGTGCCAGTAGTATAGCAGGGGTCCAGCCCCAGCATTTT
-,-,TRBV7-6,TRBJ1-1,CASSSSGASNTEAFF,TGTGCCAGCAGCTCCTCCGGAGCCTCGAACACTGAAGCTTTCTTT
-,-,TRBV27,TRBJ2-5,CASSLSGRGQETQYF,TGTGCCAGCAGTTTATCAGGACGGGGGCAAGAGACCCAGTACTTC
-,-,TRBV7-9,TRBJ2-7,CASSSDRGTYEQYF,TGTGCCAGCAGCTCAGACAGAGGGACCTACGAGCAGTACTTC
-,-,TRBV19,TRBJ1-1,CASSIEQLGEAFF,TGTGCCAGTAGTATAGAACAGCTCGGTGAAGCTTTCTTT
-,once,TRBV9,TRBJ2-3,CASSASTDTQYF,TGTGCCAGCAGCGCCAGCACAGATACGCAGTATTTT
-,-,TRBV15,TRBJ1-5,CATSGPSGTTSNQPQHF,TGTGCCACCAGCGGACCCTCCGGGACAACAAGCAATCAGCCCCAGCATTTT
-,-,TRBV6-5,TRBJ1-2,CASSYSRFGSNYGYTF,TGTGCCAGCAGTTACTCCCGCTTCGGGTCTAACTATGGCTACACCTTC
-,-,TRBV7-6,TRBJ2-1,CASSPLRDEQFF,TGTGCCAGCAGCCCTCTACGGGATGAGCAGTTCTTC
TRBD1,once,TRBV12-5,TRBJ2-1,CASGLPSPRQGGSYNEQFF,TGTGCTAGTGGTTTGCCCTCCCCACGACAGGGCGGCTCCTACAATGAGCAGTTCTTC
-,-,TRBV6-6,TRBJ1-5,CASSIDTRRTQPQHF,TGTGCCAGCAGTATCGACACGAGAAGGACCCAGCCCCAGCATTTT
-,-,TRBV19,TRBJ2-7,CASSIDKGNEQYF,TGTGCCAGTAGTATAGATAAGGGGAACGAGCAGTACTTC
-,-,TRBV27,TRBJ1-5,CASSLYTGYGNQPQHF,TGTGCCAGCAGTTTATATACAGGGTATGGCAATCAGCCCCAGCATTTT
-,-,TRBV19,TRBJ1-6,CASRSTALGNSPLHF,TGTGCCAGTAGATCGACAGCCTTAGGGAATTCACCCCTCCACTTT
-,-,TRBV7-7,TRBJ1-5,CASSLNAVEGSGNQPQHF,TGTGCTAGCAGCTTAAATGCTGTTGAGGGGTCGGGAAATCAGCCCCAGCATTTT
TRBD1,-,TRBV18,TRBJ1-1,CASSPRTGANTEAFF,TGTGCCAGCTCACCAAGGACAGGGGCGAACACTGAAGCTTTCTTT
-,-,TRBV10-3,TRBJ1-1,CAISRLSRGTEAFF,TGTGCCATCAGTCGTCTTTCTCGGGGGACTGAAGCTTTCTTT
-,-,TRBV7-3,TRBJ2-7,CASSLGPNRYEQYF,TGTGCCAGCAGCTTAGGCCCCAACCGCTACGAGCAGTACTTC
TRBD1,-,TRBV19,TRBJ2-7,CASSMRGRPYEQYF,TGTGCCAGTAGTATGAGGGGGCGCCCCTACGAGCAGTACTTC
TRBD1,-,TRBV11-3,TRBJ1-2,CASSAGTARNYGYTF,TGTGCCAGCAGCGCCGGGACAGCTCGTAACTATGGCTACACCTTC
TRBD1,-,TRBV2,TRBJ1-2,CASSGDRGGYGYTF,TGTGCCAGCAGTGGGGACAGGGGTGGCTATGGCTACACCTTC
-,-,TRBV15,TRBJ1-6,CATSRVRGTPLHF,TGTGCCACCAGCAGAGTAAGGGGTACACCCCTCCACTTT
-,-,TRBV5-1,TRBJ1-2,CASSREAGAYGYTF,TGCGCCAGCAGCAGGGAGGCGGGAGCATATGGCTACACCTTC
TRBD1,-,TRBV5-1,TRBJ1-1,CASSQSGGNTEAFF,TGCGCCAGCAGCCAATCAGGGGGGAACACTGAAGCTTTCTTT
-,-,TRBV5-6,TRBJ2-7,CASSLGGSVSEQYF,TGTGCCAGCAGCTTGGGAGGGTCGGTGAGCGAGCAGTACTTC
TRBD1,once,TRBV18,TRBJ1-4,CASSLEQGLNEKLFF,TGTGCCAGCTCGCTAGAACAGGGGCTTAATGAAAAACTGTTTTTT
-,once,TRBV2,TRBJ2-3,CASTQGGIQGTDTQYF,TGTGCCAGCACCCAAGGCGGCATACAGGGCACAGATACGCAGTATTTT
-,-,TRBV11-2,TRBJ1-2,CASSSGHLNYGYTF,TGTGCCAGCAGCTCCGGACACCTCAACTATGGCTACACCTTC
-,-,TRBV5-4,TRBJ2-7,CASSLGATAYEQYF,TGTGCCAGCAGCTTGGGGGCCACGGCCTACGAGCAGTACTTC
TRBD1,-,TRBV7-9,TRBJ1-5,CASSPRGQVNQPQHF,TGTGCCAGCAGCCCCCGGGGACAGGTCAATCAGCCCCAGCATTTT
-,-,TRBV4-1,TRBJ1-5,CASSQGEGSGNQPQHF,TGCGCCAGCAGCCAAGGGGAGGGTTCAGGCAATCAGCCCCAGCATTTT
-,-,TRBV7-5,TRBJ2-1,CARSSPNEQFF,TGTGCCAGAAGCTCCCCCAATGAGCAGTTCTTC
TRBD2,-,TRBV4-3,TRBJ2-7,CASSQGPGLSYEQYF,TGCGCCAGCAGCCAAGGACCGGGACTATCCTACGAGCAGTACTTC
-,-,TRBV19,TRBJ1-1,CATTRGGGTEAFF,TGTGCCACCACCCGAGGGGGTGGCACTGAAGCTTTCTTT
TRBD1,-,TRBV9,TRBJ1-2,CASSRDRINYGYTF,TGTGCCAGCAGCCGGGACAGGATTAACTATGGCTACACCTTC